This TCR beta chain was profiled in a study of breast tumors, draining lymph nodes, adjacent tissues. The study's findings and limits: That most tumor T cells come from lymph nodes remained unproven. Tumors had less TCR diversity than lymph nodes, more than nontumor tissue. Luminal-like breast cancer showed significantly higher tumor–nontumor repertoire similarity than basal-like. Most tumor T cells seemingly derive from lymph node, then expand in tumor.

Each CDR3 protein is one row after TCRdb ran MiXCR on the multiplex PCR reads. Of about 110,000 distinct CDR3 sequences listed, less than 40% are singletons. Germline V gene lookup returns CDR1 LGHDT and CDR2 YNNKEL (reference sequence). The CDR3 has 16 residues. Trimming at V came to 7 bases and at J to 6 bases, leaving 17 bases not matched to a gene. Concerning this clonotype itself: Its antigen is unidentified.

Samples came from axillary lymph nodes draining the breast cancer. The chain couples TRBV3-1 to TRBJ1-1, with TRBD1 matching over 7 bases. Source material: axillary lymph node tissue. This clonotype was obtained from a female donor with breast cancer. Some clones in this sample may be carry-over from other donors' samples. The CDR3 loop is CASTQGVLDVGAEAFF. DNA for the CDR3: TGTGCCAGCACCCAGGGGGTATTGGATGTTGGGGCTGAAGCTTTCTTT.